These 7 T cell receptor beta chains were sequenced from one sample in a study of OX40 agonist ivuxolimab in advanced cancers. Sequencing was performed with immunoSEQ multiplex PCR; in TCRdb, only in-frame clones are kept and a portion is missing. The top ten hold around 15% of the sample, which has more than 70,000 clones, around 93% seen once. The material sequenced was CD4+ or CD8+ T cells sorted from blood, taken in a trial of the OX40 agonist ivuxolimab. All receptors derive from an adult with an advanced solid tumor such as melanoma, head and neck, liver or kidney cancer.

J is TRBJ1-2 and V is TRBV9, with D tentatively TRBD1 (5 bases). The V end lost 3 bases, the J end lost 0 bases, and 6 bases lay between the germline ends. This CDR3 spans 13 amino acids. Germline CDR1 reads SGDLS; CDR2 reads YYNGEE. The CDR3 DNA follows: TGTGCCAGCAGCGCGGGACCTAACTATGGCTACACCTTC. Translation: CASSAGPNYGYTF.

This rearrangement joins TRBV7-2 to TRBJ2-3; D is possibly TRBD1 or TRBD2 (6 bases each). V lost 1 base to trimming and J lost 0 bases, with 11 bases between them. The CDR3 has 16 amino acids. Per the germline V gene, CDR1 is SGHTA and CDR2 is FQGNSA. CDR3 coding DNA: TGTGCCAGCAGCTTAGGGTGGGGGGCGAGCACAGATACGCAGTATTTT. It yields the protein CASSLGWGASTDTQYF.

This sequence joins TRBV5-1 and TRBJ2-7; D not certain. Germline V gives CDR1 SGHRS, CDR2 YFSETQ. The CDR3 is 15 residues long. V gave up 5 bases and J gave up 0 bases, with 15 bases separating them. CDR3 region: CASRLGSASSYEQYF. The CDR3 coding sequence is TGCGCCAGCAGACTGGGAAGCGCTTCCTCCTACGAGCAGTACTTC.

The chain's CDR3 is CASSLGAGLTYNEQFF. The DNA of the CDR3 is TGTGCCAGCAGCTTAGGAGCAGGACTTACCTACAATGAGCAGTTCTTC. This chain links TRBV7-8 with TRBJ2-1; D might be TRBD2 (5 bases). Germline CDR1 and CDR2: SGHVS and FQNEAQ. There are 16 residues in the CDR3. V dropped 1 base and J dropped 2 bases, with 12 bases sitting between them.

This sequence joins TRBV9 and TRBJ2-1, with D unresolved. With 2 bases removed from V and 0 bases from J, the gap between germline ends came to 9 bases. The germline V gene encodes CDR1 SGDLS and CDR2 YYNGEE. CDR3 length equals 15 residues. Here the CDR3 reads CASSVLKSSYNEQFF. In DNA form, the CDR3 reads TGTGCCAGCAGCGTTTTAAAAAGCTCCTACAATGAGCAGTTCTTC.

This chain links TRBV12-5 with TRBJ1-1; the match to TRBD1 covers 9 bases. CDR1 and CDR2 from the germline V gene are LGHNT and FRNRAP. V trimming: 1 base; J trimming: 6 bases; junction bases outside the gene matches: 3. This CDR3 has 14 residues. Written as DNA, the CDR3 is TGTGCTAGTGGTTTGGCGGGACAGGGACCTGAAGCTTTCTTT. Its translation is CASGLAGQGPEAFF.

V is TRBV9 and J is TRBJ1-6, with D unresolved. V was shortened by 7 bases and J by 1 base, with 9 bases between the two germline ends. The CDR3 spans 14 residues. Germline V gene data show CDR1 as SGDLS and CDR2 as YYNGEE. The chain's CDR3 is CASGRSSYNSPLHF. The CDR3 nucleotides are TGTGCCAGCGGGCGCTCGTCCTATAATTCACCCCTCCACTTT.